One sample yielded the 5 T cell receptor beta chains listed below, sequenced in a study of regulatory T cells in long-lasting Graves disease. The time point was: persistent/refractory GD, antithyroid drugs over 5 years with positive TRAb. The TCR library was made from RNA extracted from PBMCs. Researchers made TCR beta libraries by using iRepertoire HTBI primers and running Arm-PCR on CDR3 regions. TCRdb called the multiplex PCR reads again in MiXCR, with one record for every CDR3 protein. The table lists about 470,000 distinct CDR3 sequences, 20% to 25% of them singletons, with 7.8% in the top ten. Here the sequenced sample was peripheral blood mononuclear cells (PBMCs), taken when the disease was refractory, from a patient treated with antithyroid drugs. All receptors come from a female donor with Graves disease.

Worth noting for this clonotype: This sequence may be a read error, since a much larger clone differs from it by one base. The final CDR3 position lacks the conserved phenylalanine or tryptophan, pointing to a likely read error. DNA of the CDR3: TGTGCCAGCAAACAGGACAGAACCAACTACGAGCAGTACCTC. Amino acid sequence: CASKQDRTNYEQYL. The chain recombines TRBV2 with TRBJ2-7; possibly TRBD1 for D (6 bases). This CDR3 comprises 14 residues. V was pared by 7 bases and J by 3 bases, with 16 bases between. Germline CDR1 and CDR2: SNHLY and FYNNEI.

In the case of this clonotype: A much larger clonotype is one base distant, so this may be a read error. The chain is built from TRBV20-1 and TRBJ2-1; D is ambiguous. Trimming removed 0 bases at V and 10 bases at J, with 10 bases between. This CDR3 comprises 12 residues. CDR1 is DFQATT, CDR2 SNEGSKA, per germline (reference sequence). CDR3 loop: CSARDRPYEQFF. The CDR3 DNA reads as TGCAGTGCTAGAGACAGGCCCTACGAGCAGTTCTTC.

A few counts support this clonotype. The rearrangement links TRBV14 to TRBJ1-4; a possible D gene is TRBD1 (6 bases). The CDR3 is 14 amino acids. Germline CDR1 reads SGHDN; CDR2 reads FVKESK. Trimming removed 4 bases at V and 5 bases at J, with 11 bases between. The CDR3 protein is CASSRLGANEKLFF. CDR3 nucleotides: TGTGCCAGCAGCCGTTTGGGGGCAAATGAAAAACTGTTTTTT.

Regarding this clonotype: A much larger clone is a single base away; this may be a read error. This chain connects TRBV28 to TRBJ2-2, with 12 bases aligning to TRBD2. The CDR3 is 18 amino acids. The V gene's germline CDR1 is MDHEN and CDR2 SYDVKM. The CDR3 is CASTGALAGGGTTGELLF. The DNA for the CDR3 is TGTGCCAGCACTGGGGCACTAGCGGGAGGTGGGACCACCGGGGAGCTGCTTTTT. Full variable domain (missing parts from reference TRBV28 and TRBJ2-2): DVKVTQSSRYLVKRTGEKVFLECVQDMDHENMFWYRQDPGLGLRLIYFSYDVKMKEKGDIPEGYSVSREKKERFSLILESASTNQTSMYLCASTGALAGGGTTGELLFGEGSRLTVL.

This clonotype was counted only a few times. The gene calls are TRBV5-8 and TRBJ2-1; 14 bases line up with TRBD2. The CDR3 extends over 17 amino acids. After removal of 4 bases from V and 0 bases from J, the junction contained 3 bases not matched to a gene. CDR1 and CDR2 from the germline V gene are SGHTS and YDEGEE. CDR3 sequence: CASSRGTSGSSYNEQFF. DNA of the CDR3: TGTGCCAGCAGCAGAGGGACTAGCGGGAGCTCCTACAATGAGCAGTTCTTC.